This is a list of T cell receptor beta chains from one sample in a study of T-cell reconstitution after alpha-beta-depleted transplantation in children. TCRdb re-called the PCR reads through MiXCR, storing one row per CDR3 protein. The sample holds 150,000 to 200,000 distinct CDR3 sequences, approximately 6.8% seen once. Sample: PBMCs, taken before TCRalphabeta/CD19-depleted stem cell transplant. The origin of the receptors is a girl under three years old with combined immunodeficiency, due to receive a stem cell transplant. Each CDR3 is given with its conserved first and last residue. The order of the fields is D gene, clone size, J gene, V gene, CDR3 DNA, CDR3 protein. D genes are given only for firm matches. The listing skips clone size in some rows; elsewhere it reads once, few, many or a size class.

-	many	TRBJ2-1	TRBV10-3	TGTGCCATCAGTGAGTCGACGCTACTAGTATCTCCCTTTGGTGAGCAGTTCTTC	CAISESTLLVSPFGEQFF
-	many	TRBJ1-2	TRBV5-1	TGCGCCAGCAGCTCGGGGTTGGGGGCACCCTATGGCTACACCTTC	CASSSGLGAPYGYTF
-	many	TRBJ2-3	TRBV29-1	TGCAGCGCTGGGGTGGGGGGCACAGATACGCAGTATTTT	CSAGVGGTDTQYF
-	many	TRBJ2-7	TRBV21-1	TGTGCCAGCAGCAATCCGACGATGGGTGGCCCAACCTACGAGCAGTACTTC	CASSNPTMGGPTYEQYF
-	-	TRBJ2-1	TRBV7-3	TGTGCCAGCAGCCAACTTGGGCAGGGGGGGAGCTCCTACAATGAGCAGTTCTTC	CASSQLGQGGSSYNEQFF
-	medium-sized	TRBJ2-5	TRBV7-2	TGTGCCAGCAGCTTAGCTCGGAACCAAGAGACCCAGTACTTC	CASSLARNQETQYF
-	many	TRBJ1-6	TRBV4-3	TGCGCCAGCAGCCAAGGGATCGGGTACTCACCCCTCCACTTT	CASSQGIGYSPLHF
-	many	TRBJ2-7	TRBV25-1	TGTGCCAGCAGTGACGGGAGTCTTTTCTACGAGCAGTACTTC	CASSDGSLFYEQYF
-	many	TRBJ2-2	TRBV12-3/TRBV12-4	TGTGCCAGCAGTTGGACGACCGGGGAGCTGTTTTTT	CASSWTTGELFF
-	many	TRBJ2-2	TRBV5-1	-	CASSLPGLRALTPGSCFF
TRBD1	many	TRBJ2-2	TRBV29-1	TGCAGCGTTGAAGGTGGCAGGGGGCTGTCCACCGGGGAGCTGTTTTTT	CSVEGGRGLSTGELFF
TRBD2	many	TRBJ2-5	TRBV20-1	TGCAGTGCTAGAGAAGCGGGGGAGACTAAAGAGACCCAGTACTTC	CSAREAGETKETQYF
TRBD1	many	TRBJ2-1	TRBV6-2/TRBV6-3	TGTGCCAGCAGATGGGACAGCGCGTACAATGAGCAGTTCTTC	CASRWDSAYNEQFF
-	many	TRBJ2-1	TRBV20-1	TGCAGTGCTAGAGGGGACCTAGGTTCCCCCTACAATGAGCAGTTCTTC	CSARGDLGSPYNEQFF
-	many	TRBJ2-3	TRBV29-1	TGCAGCTCAAGACTTGGGAGAACAGATACGCAGTATTTT	CSSRLGRTDTQYF
TRBD1	many	TRBJ1-4	TRBV3-1	TGTGCCAGCAGCCCTACCGGGACAGGGAATGAAAAACTGTTTTTT	CASSPTGTGNEKLFF
TRBD2	few	TRBJ2-1	TRBV20-1	TGCAGTGCTAGAGGATTGGCGGGGGGGTCTTTTATATCCTACAATGAGCAGTTCTTC	CSARGLAGGSFISYNEQFF
TRBD1	many	TRBJ2-7	TRBV5-1	TGCGCCAGCAGCCCCCGACAGGGGGCCACCTACGAGCAGTACTTC	CASSPRQGATYEQYF
TRBD2	few	TRBJ2-1	TRBV24-1	TGTGCCACCAGTGATCCAGCGGGGGGGTCCAATGAGCAGTTCTTC	CATSDPAGGSNEQFF
TRBD1	many	TRBJ2-7	TRBV20-1	TGCAGTGCTAGCCCGGGACAGGGCTACGAGCAGTACTTC	CSASPGQGYEQYF
TRBD2	many	TRBJ2-3	TRBV9	TGTGCCAGCAGCGAGTTAGCGGGATTCACAGATACGCAGTATTTT	CASSELAGFTDTQYF
-	many	TRBJ2-4	TRBV28	TGTGCCAGCAGTTTATGGACTAGAACGGGCAAAAACATTCAGTACTTC	CASSLWTRTGKNIQYF
-	many	TRBJ1-5	TRBV12-3/TRBV12-4	TGTGCCAGCAGTTTTAGTATGGTTGGTCAGCCCCAGCATTTT	CASSFSMVGQPQHF
-	many	TRBJ2-1	TRBV9	TGTGCCAGCAGCGTAAGGTCTAGCGAATCCTACAATGAGCAGTTCTTC	CASSVRSSESYNEQFF
-	many	TRBJ1-1	TRBV6-5	TGTGCCAGCAGTTACTCGAGTACAGGGCTTACTGAAGCTTTCTTT	CASSYSSTGLTEAFF
-	many	TRBJ2-3	TRBV11-2	TGTGCCAGCAGCTTAGGTACTAGCACAGATACGCAGTATTTT	CASSLGTSTDTQYF
-	many	TRBJ2-7	TRBV14	TGTGCCAGCACGAGCTCCTCCCATATATACGAGCAGTACTTC	CASTSSSHIYEQYF
-	many	TRBJ2-7	TRBV5-8	TGTGCCAGCAGCTTGGTTCCCTCAAGTTTAGAGCAGTACTTC	CASSLVPSSLEQYF
-	many	TRBJ2-7	TRBV20-1	TGCAGTGCTACCCAGGGAGCCTACGAGCAGTACTTC	CSATQGAYEQYF
-	many	TRBJ2-1	TRBV20-1	TGCAGTGCTAGAGGCGGGACTCCGACCTACAATGAGCAGTTCTTC	CSARGGTPTYNEQFF
-	many	TRBJ1-1	TRBV16	TGTGCCAGCAGCCAAAAAGGAACCAAAGCTTTCTTT	CASSQKGTKAFF
-	many	TRBJ2-1	TRBV7-6	TGTGCCAGCAGCTTAGAGACGGGGTACAATGAGCAGTTCTTC	CASSLETGYNEQFF
-	many	TRBJ1-4	TRBV15	TGTGCCACCAGCGACAGAGATAATGAAAAACTGTTTTTT	CATSDRDNEKLFF
TRBD2	many	TRBJ2-1	TRBV7-8	TGTGCCAGCAGCTTAGCCAGGACTAGCGGGAGCTCCTACAATGAGCAGTTCTTC	CASSLARTSGSSYNEQFF
-	-	TRBJ2-5	TRBV28	TGTGCCAGCAGTGTAGGGGAAGAGACCCAGTACTTC	CASSVGEETQYF
-	many	TRBJ1-2	TRBV6-5	TGTGCCAGCAGTTACTTTCCTCCGGGGTCTAACTATGGCTACACCTTC	CASSYFPPGSNYGYTF
-	many	TRBJ2-6	TRBV20-1	TGCAGTGCTAGAGATCTATGGGGGAACGGGGAATCTGGGGCCAACGTCCTGACTTTC	CSARDLWGNGESGANVLTF
-	many	TRBJ2-3	TRBV11-2	TGTGCCAGCAGCTTAGGAGGGGGGGCGAGGGATACGCAGTATTTT	CASSLGGGARDTQYF
-	many	TRBJ2-7	TRBV28	TGTGCCAGCAGTTTGTCGGCAGGACCCTACGAGCAGTACTTC	CASSLSAGPYEQYF
-	many	TRBJ2-1	TRBV27	TGTGCCAGCGCAAACGGTGAGAGATTTGTGGAGCAGTTCTTC	CASANGERFVEQFF
-	-	TRBJ2-7	TRBV4-1	TGCGCCAGCAGACCGGGACCTGGCTTCTACGAGCAGTACTTC	CASRPGPGFYEQYF
-	many	TRBJ1-4	TRBV6-6	TGTGCCAGCAGTTACTGGGGTAATGAAAAACTGTTTTTT	CASSYWGNEKLFF
TRBD1	many	TRBJ2-5	TRBV7-9	TGTGCCAGCAGCTTTTTGGACAGGGAAGAGACCCAGTACTTC	CASSFLDREETQYF
TRBD1	few	TRBJ1-4	TRBV28	TGTGCCAGTGGGGACAGGCAAAATGAAAAACTGTTTTTT	CASGDRQNEKLFF
-	many	TRBJ1-2	TRBV29-1	TGCAGCGTTGAACGGGGACGGTCCTATGGCTACACCTTC	CSVERGRSYGYTF
-	many	TRBJ1-1	TRBV3-1	TGTGCCAGCAGCCAAGACAGAGCTTTGAACACTGAAGCTTTCTTT	CASSQDRALNTEAFF
-	many	TRBJ2-2	TRBV25-1	TGTGCCAGCAGGCCCTGGGGGGGGGAGCTGTTTTTT	CASRPWGGELFF
TRBD2	-	TRBJ2-7	TRBV7-8	TGTGCCAGCAGGTATAGCGGGACCACCTACGAGCAGTACTTC	CASRYSGTTYEQYF
-	many	TRBJ2-5	TRBV5-1	TGCGCCAGCAGCCCTACAGTGGAAGAGACCCAGTACTTC	CASSPTVEETQYF
-	few	TRBJ2-6	TRBV4-1	TGCGCCAGCAGGTCCGGCTCTGGGGCCAACGTCCTGACTTTC	CASRSGSGANVLTF
TRBD1	-	TRBJ2-7	TRBV5-5	TGTGCCAGCAGCTTGCTACAGGGGCCCATCTACGAGCAGTACTTC	CASSLLQGPIYEQYF
-	many	TRBJ1-1	TRBV7-8	TGTGCCAGCAGCTTGCCCCGATTAAGGGTTGGGGTGAACACTGAAGCTTTCTTT	CASSLPRLRVGVNTEAFF
-	-	TRBJ2-3	TRBV24-1	TGTGCCACCAGTGACCCAGGGCACACAGATACGCAGTATTTT	CATSDPGHTDTQYF
TRBD2	many	TRBJ2-3	TRBV20-1	TGCAGTGCTGTGGGGCTAGCGGGAGCGGTTTTTAGCACAGATACGCAGTATTTT	CSAVGLAGAVFSTDTQYF
-	many	TRBJ1-3	TRBV6-1	TGTGCCAGCAGTGCTCTTAGCCGCAGGGGATCGGGAAACACCATATATTTT	CASSALSRRGSGNTIYF
-	few	TRBJ2-5	TRBV11-3	TGTGCCAGCAGCTTAGGAACCTACCTAGGAGAAGAGACCCAGTACTTC	CASSLGTYLGEETQYF
-	few	TRBJ1-2	TRBV11-2	TGTGCCAGCAGCTTAGAGGGGGCGGTCTACTCTTCAGCCCTCTATGGCTACACCTTC	CASSLEGAVYSSALYGYTF
-	many	TRBJ2-1	TRBV12-3/TRBV12-4	TGTGCCAGCAGTCTCCAGGGGCCCAATGAGCAGTTCTTC	CASSLQGPNEQFF
-	many	TRBJ2-1	TRBV6-2/TRBV6-3	TGTGCCAGCAGTTACTCGAGTCGGATATTACGGGGTGAGCAGTTCTTC	CASSYSSRILRGEQFF